This is a list of T cell receptor beta chains from one sample in a study of identical twins. A single record per CDR3 protein comes from TCRdb applying MiXCR to the 5' RACE reads. The table shows some 710,000 distinct CDR3 sequences, with around 6% occurring only once. What was sequenced was naive T cells sorted from blood. The receptor source for this set is a man between 18 and 29 years old in good health. The CDR3 runs from the conserved cysteine through the conserved F or W. The order of the fields is clone size, J gene, V gene, D gene, CDR3 protein, CDR3 DNA. The D gene is left open where the match is weak. Not all rows give a size; the values are once, few, many and, for expanded clones, a class.

size: NA; J: TRBJ1-1; V: TRBV5-1; D: NA; CDR3: CASRLGGQVTEAFF; DNA: TGCGCCAGCAGGTTGGGGGGCCAAGTCACTGAAGCTTTCTTT
size: many; J: TRBJ2-3; V: TRBV24-1; D: TRBD2; CDR3: CASGGAGDTQYF; DNA: TGTGCCTCGGGGGGGGCTGGAGATACGCAGTATTTT
size: few; J: TRBJ1-5; V: TRBV20-1; D: NA; CDR3: CSARGKGWSHQGPGTQHF; DNA: TGCAGTGCTAGAGGGAAAGGGTGGTCTCATCAGGGGCCTGGGACCCAGCATTTT
size: NA; J: TRBJ1-2; V: TRBV30; D: NA; CDR3: CAWSVHHYGYTF; DNA: TGTGCCTGGAGTGTACACCACTATGGCTACACCTTC
size: many; J: TRBJ2-1; V: TRBV10-3; D: NA; CDR3: CAISADYNEQFF; DNA: TGTGCCATCAGTGCTGATTACAATGAGCAGTTCTTC
size: many; J: TRBJ2-3; V: TRBV20-1; D: TRBD2; CDR3: CSARTPGRERSDTQYF; DNA: TGCAGTGCTAGGACGCCCGGGCGGGAGAGATCAGATACGCAGTATTTT
size: NA; J: TRBJ2-5; V: TRBV5-1; D: NA; CDR3: CASSLAYTQETQYF; DNA: TGCGCCAGCAGCTTGGCCTACACTCAAGAGACCCAGTACTTC
size: many; J: TRBJ1-5; V: TRBV5-1; D: NA; CDR3: CASGRGEHF; DNA: TGCGCCAGCGGACGCGGGGAGCATTTT
size: many; J: TRBJ2-5; V: TRBV9; D: NA; CDR3: CASYTDFEETQYF; DNA: TGTGCCAGTTACACAGACTTCGAAGAGACCCAGTACTTC
size: many; J: TRBJ2-5; V: TRBV12-3/TRBV12-4; D: TRBD2; CDR3: CASSQGGAAGEETQYF; DNA: TGTGCCAGCAGTCAGGGAGGAGCAGCGGGAGAAGAGACCCAGTACTTC
size: NA; J: TRBJ2-2; V: TRBV11-2; D: TRBD1; CDR3: CASSSIRTGPGNTGELFF; DNA: TGTGCCAGCAGCTCAATCCGGACAGGGCCCGGGAACACCGGGGAGCTGTTTTTT
size: few; J: TRBJ2-5; V: TRBV6-5; D: NA; CDR3: CASSYVPQETQYF; DNA: TGTGCCAGCAGTTATGTGCCCCAAGAGACCCAGTACTTC
size: few; J: TRBJ2-7; V: TRBV20-1; D: TRBD2; CDR3: CSADGGDSGSYEQYF; DNA: TGCAGTGCCGACGGGGGGGACTCTGGAAGTTACGAGCAGTACTTC
size: many; J: TRBJ1-5; V: TRBV20-1; D: TRBD1; CDR3: CSARGRTGNQPQHF; DNA: TGCAGTGCTAGAGGTCGGACAGGAAATCAGCCCCAGCATTTT
size: NA; J: TRBJ2-7; V: TRBV6-2/TRBV6-3; D: TRBD2; CDR3: CASSDGTSGGAYEQYF; DNA: TGTGCCAGCAGTGATGGGACTAGCGGGGGCGCCTACGAGCAGTACTTC
size: many; J: TRBJ2-1; V: TRBV7-8; D: TRBD1; CDR3: CASSLSDRGQYNQFF; DNA: TGTGCCAGCAGCTTATCCGACAGGGGGCAATACAATCAGTTCTTC
size: few; J: TRBJ1-2; V: TRBV6-5; D: NA; CDR3: CASSYSTAYYGYTF; DNA: TGTGCCAGCAGTTACTCGACAGCCTACTATGGCTACACCTTC
size: many; J: TRBJ1-5; V: TRBV6-2/TRBV6-3; D: TRBD1; CDR3: CASSTRGTGGPNQPQHF; DNA: TGTGCCAGCAGTACTCGTGGGACAGGGGGCCCGAATCAGCCCCAGCATTTT
size: NA; J: TRBJ2-3; V: TRBV27; D: TRBD2; CDR3: CASSLGGGRPDTQYF; DNA: TGTGCCAGCAGCTTGGGGGGCGGGAGGCCAGATACGCAGTATTTT
size: few; J: TRBJ2-1; V: TRBV6-2/TRBV6-3; D: TRBD2; CDR3: CASKGLAFVSYNEQFF; DNA: TGTGCCAGCAAGGGACTAGCCTTTGTCTCCTACAATGAGCAGTTCTTC
size: many; J: TRBJ2-1; V: TRBV7-9; D: TRBD2; CDR3: CASSLARGLPNEQFF; DNA: TGTGCCAGCAGCTTAGCGAGGGGACTACCGAATGAGCAGTTCTTC
size: NA; J: TRBJ2-3; V: TRBV5-1; D: TRBD2; CDR3: CASSFKFAGDWDTQYF; DNA: TGCGCCAGCAGCTTTAAATTTGCGGGAGACTGGGATACGCAGTATTTT
size: once; J: TRBJ2-2; V: TRBV7-3; D: NA; CDR3: CASSRQEDTGELFF; DNA: TGTGCCAGCAGCCGGCAGGAGGACACCGGGGAGCTGTTTTTT
size: few; J: TRBJ1-5; V: TRBV3-1; D: NA; CDR3: CASSHPATGKHF; DNA: TGTGCCAGCAGCCACCCTGCAACAGGCAAGCATTTT
size: many; J: TRBJ2-3; V: TRBV20-1; D: TRBD1; CDR3: CSARTPNRQGNTDTQYF; DNA: TGCAGTGCTAGAACGCCGAACCGACAGGGAAACACAGATACGCAGTATTTT
size: many; J: TRBJ2-5; V: TRBV6-5; D: NA; CDR3: CASSFRGDTETQYF; DNA: TGTGCCAGCAGTTTTCGGGGAGATACGGAGACCCAGTACTTC
size: few; J: TRBJ1-2; V: TRBV7-2; D: TRBD1; CDR3: CASSPGGGGAFFGYTF; DNA: TGTGCCAGCAGCCCTGGTGGAGGGGGCGCATTCTTTGGCTACACCTTC
size: few; J: TRBJ2-1; V: TRBV11-2; D: NA; CDR3: CASSPEVYNEQFF; DNA: TGTGCCAGCAGCCCGGAAGTTTACAATGAGCAGTTCTTC
size: few; J: TRBJ2-2; V: TRBV12-3/TRBV12-4; D: TRBD2; CDR3: CASSLGGRWTGELFF; DNA: TGTGCCAGCAGTTTAGGCGGGAGATGGACCGGGGAGCTGTTTTTT
size: NA; J: TRBJ1-5; V: TRBV2; D: NA; CDR3: CASSVTGRNQPQHF; DNA: TGTGCCAGCAGTGTGACAGGTCGCAATCAGCCCCAGCATTTT
size: few; J: TRBJ2-5; V: TRBV19; D: NA; CDR3: CASSRSWNLQETQYF; DNA: TGTGCCAGTAGTCGCTCCTGGAACCTTCAAGAGACCCAGTACTTC
size: many; J: TRBJ2-4; V: TRBV24-1; D: NA; CDR3: CATSDFGNIQYF; DNA: TGTGCCACCAGTGATTTTGGAAACATTCAGTACTTC
size: NA; J: TRBJ1-1; V: TRBV30; D: NA; CDR3: CAWRQGFNTEAFF; DNA: TGTGCCTGGAGACAGGGTTTTAACACTGAAGCTTTCTTT
size: many; J: TRBJ1-4; V: TRBV29-1; D: NA; CDR3: CSGWVTGKEKLFF; DNA: TGCAGCGGATGGGTCACAGGGAAAGAAAAACTGTTTTTT
size: few; J: TRBJ2-3; V: TRBV5-1; D: TRBD2; CDR3: CASSAGVSGADTQYF; DNA: TGCGCCAGCAGCGCGGGGGTGTCCGGGGCAGATACGCAGTATTTT